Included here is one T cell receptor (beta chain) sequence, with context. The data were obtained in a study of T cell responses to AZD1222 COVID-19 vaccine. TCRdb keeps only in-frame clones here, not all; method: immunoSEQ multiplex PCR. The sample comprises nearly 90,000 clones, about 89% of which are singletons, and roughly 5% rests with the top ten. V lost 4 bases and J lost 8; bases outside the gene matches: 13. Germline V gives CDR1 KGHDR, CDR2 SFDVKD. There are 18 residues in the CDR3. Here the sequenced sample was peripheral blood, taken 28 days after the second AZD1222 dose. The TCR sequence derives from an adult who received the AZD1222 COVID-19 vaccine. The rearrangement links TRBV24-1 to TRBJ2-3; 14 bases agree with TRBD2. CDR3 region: CATSDPQGLAGAPGTQYF. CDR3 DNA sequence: TGTGCCACCAGTGACCCTCAGGGACTAGCGGGGGCGCCAGGTACGCAGTATTTT.